These 23 T cell receptor beta chains were all obtained from the same sample, sequenced in a study of blood T cell repertoires in COVID-19. The repertoire was sequenced with immunoSEQ multiplex PCR; TCRdb's copy has only in-frame clones and lacks some. The table shows over 250,000 clones, with 88% occurring only once. Input material: PBMCs or T cells enriched from blood (not recorded which). Receptors originate from a woman in her fifties or sixties who had recovered from COVID-19.

This clone was observed once. This chain uses TRBV11-2 with TRBJ2-7; a possible D gene is TRBD2 (5 bases). V lost 5 bases, J lost 4 bases, and 9 bases lay in between. The length of the CDR3 is 12 residues. From germline, CDR1 is SGHAT and CDR2 FQNNGV. CDR3 coding DNA: TGTGCCAGCAGCGTCGGGGTGTACGAGCAGTACTTC. Translating gives CASSVGVYEQYF.

This chain joins TRBV11-1 and TRBJ2-7, with 7 bases aligning to TRBD2. Per the germline V gene, CDR1 is SGHAT and CDR2 is FQDESV (reference sequence). Unmatched junction bases numbered 4, after V lost 5 bases and J lost 6 bases. The CDR3 spans 12 residues. CDR3 loop: CASSGGGGEQYF. CDR3 bases: TGTGCCAGCAGCGGGGGGGGTGGCGAGCAGTACTTC.

This clone is a singleton in its sample. The genes are TRBV7-6 and TRBJ1-3; D uncertain. Looked up from germline, CDR1 is SGHVS and CDR2 is FNYEAQ. The CDR3 is 13 amino acids. Trimming removed 2 bases at V and 3 bases at J, with 5 bases between. In nucleotides, the CDR3 is TGTGCCAGCAGCTTATATTTTGGAAACACCATATATTTT. This sequence encodes CASSLYFGNTIYF.

This chain's CDR3 is CASSLRGRISYEQYF. The CDR3 DNA follows: TGTGCCAGCAGCTTAAGAGGGAGAATCTCCTACGAGCAGTACTTC. The rearrangement uses TRBV7-2 and TRBJ2-7; D is perhaps TRBD2 (5 bases). Germline V gene lookup returns CDR1 SGHTA and CDR2 FQGNSA. The CDR3 covers 15 residues. V lost 2 bases, J lost 0 bases, and 11 bases lay in between.

This chain links TRBV7-2 with TRBJ1-5; 9 bases are shared with TRBD1. Germline trimming cut 5 bases from V and 7 bases from J; bases unmatched to any gene: 18. In germline, CDR1 is SGHTA, CDR2 FQGNSA. This CDR3 is 18 amino acids long. CDR3 nucleotide sequence: TGTGCCAGCAGCCCCCCATCCAAAACCGGGACAGGGAGGCAGCCCCAGCATTTT. Protein: CASSPPSKTGTGRQPQHF. Full variable domain (rest looked up from reference TRBV7-2 and TRBJ1-5): GAGVSQSPSNKVTEKGKDVELRCDPISGHTALYWYRQSLGQGLEFLIYFQGNSAPDKSGLPSDRFSAERTGGSVSTLTIQRTQQEDSAVYLCASSPPSKTGTGRQPQHFGDGTRLSIL.

The chain couples TRBV29-1 to TRBJ2-7, with a weak D call TRBD2 (5 bases). Germline V gives CDR1 SQVTM, CDR2 ANQGSEA. The CDR3 has 13 amino acids. V was trimmed by 6 bases and J by 0 bases, leaving 12 bases between them. Here the CDR3 reads CSVVGSASYEQYF. The DNA of the CDR3 is TGCAGCGTGGTTGGTAGCGCCTCCTACGAGCAGTACTTC.

The V and J genes are TRBV28 and TRBJ1-2; 10 bases fit TRBD1. The length of the CDR3 is 12 residues. Germline V gene sequence: CDR1 MDHEN, CDR2 SYDVKM. V dropped 7 bases and J dropped 6; count of bases not matched to a gene: 2. The CDR3: CASKTGGNGYTF. The CDR3 DNA follows: TGTGCCAGCAAGACAGGGGGCAATGGCTACACCTTC.

This chain uses TRBV6-4 with TRBJ2-3; 13 bases align to TRBD2. Germline loops: CDR1 MRHNA, CDR2 SNTAGT. V shed 9 bases and J 1 base; nucleotides not matched to a gene: 4. This CDR3 spans 15 amino acids. The CDR3 loop reads CASKGLAGGTDTQYF. As DNA, the CDR3 is TGTGCCAGTAAAGGACTAGCGGGGGGCACAGATACGCAGTATTTT.

This rearrangement joins TRBV5-1 to TRBJ2-5; TRBD1 aligns across 9 bases. CDR3 length equals 14 residues. In germline, CDR1 is SGHRS, CDR2 YFSETQ. Trimming cost V 8 bases and J 3 bases; bases outside gene matches: 8. CDR3 residues: CASRLQGAEETQYF. The CDR3 DNA sequence: TGCGCCAGTCGTTTACAGGGGGCGGAAGAGACCCAGTACTTC.

J is TRBJ2-6 and V is TRBV5-4; TRBD1 matches 10 bases. V lost 3 bases and J lost 1; bases outside the gene matches: 4. This CDR3 region has 17 residues. Per germline, CDR1 SGHNT and CDR2 YYREEE (reference sequence). CDR3 in amino acids: CASSSGGQGSGANVLTF. CDR3 nucleotide sequence: TGTGCCAGCAGCTCGGGGGGACAGGGGTCTGGGGCCAACGTCCTGACTTTC.

The chain is built from TRBV9 and TRBJ2-7; possible D gene TRBD1, 6 bases. In germline, CDR1 is SGDLS, CDR2 YYNGEE. The length of the CDR3 is 14 residues. The ends were cut back, 3 bases at V and 1 base at J, with 11 bases in the middle. DNA for the CDR3: TGTGCCAGCAGCGCCTGGACAGTTTCCTACGAGCAGTACTTC. It specifies CASSAWTVSYEQYF.

This sequence joins TRBV30 and TRBJ2-2; a weak D match, TRBD2 (6 bases). The CDR3 has 13 amino acids. CDR1 is GTSNPN and CDR2 is SVGIG in the germline V gene (reference sequence). V was pared by 5 bases and J by 7 bases, with 14 bases between. The CDR3 region is CAWGLASVGELFF. Written as DNA, the CDR3 is TGTGCCTGGGGCCTGGCTAGCGTCGGGGAGCTGTTTTTT. Variable domain in full (rest from reference TRBV30 and TRBJ2-2): SQTIHQWPATLVQPVGSPLSLECTVEGTSNPNLYWYRQAAGRGLQLLFYSVGIGQISSEVPQNLSASRPQDRQFILSSKKLLLSDSGFYLCAWGLASVGELFFGEGSRLTVL.

The chain couples TRBV6-5 to TRBJ1-2; possibly TRBD1 for D (6 bases). Trimming shortened V by 6 bases and J by 3 bases, and 8 bases separated the two germline ends. Looked up from germline, CDR1 is MNHEY and CDR2 is SVGAGI. The CDR3 length is 12 residues. The CDR3 nucleotides read TGTGCCAGCAGACAGGGAGACTATGGCTACACCTTC. Translation: CASRQGDYGYTF.

This chain links TRBV11-3 with TRBJ2-3; tentatively, D is TRBD2 (5 bases). The germline CDR1 and CDR2 sequences are SGHNT and YENEEA. The CDR3 is made up of 14 amino acids. V shed 5 bases and J shed 7 bases, with 16 bases lying between them. Written as DNA, the CDR3 is TGTGCCAGCAGCCCCGCCGGGATGACACATACGCAGTATTTT. Translating gives CASSPAGMTHTQYF.

The chain employs TRBV28 and TRBJ1-4, with D tentatively TRBD1 (5 bases). In germline, CDR1 is MDHEN, CDR2 SYDVKM. The CDR3 spans 17 residues. V was pared by 5 bases and J by 6 bases, with 22 bases between. The CDR3 sequence is CASSTAAFTGDYEKLFF. CDR3 in DNA: TGTGCCAGCAGTACGGCGGCCTTCACAGGAGATTATGAAAAACTGTTTTTT.

J is TRBJ1-6 and V is TRBV2; 9 positions agree with TRBD1. Trimming took 9 bases from V and 13 from J; bases not matched to a gene: 16. The CDR3 has 15 amino acids. Germline CDR1 is SNHLY and CDR2 is FYNNEI. The CDR3 bases are TGTGCCAGACAGCCCAGACAGGGGGTAATGAGGCCCCTCCACTTT. Protein: CARQPRQGVMRPLHF.

The rearrangement joins TRBV2 to TRBJ1-4, with D maybe TRBD1 (6 bases). Trimming pared 4 bases from V and 3 bases from J, leaving 9 bases between. This CDR3 comprises 14 residues. The V gene's germline CDR1 is SNHLY and CDR2 FYNNEI. The CDR3 region is CASSGQVSNEKLFF. For the CDR3, the DNA is TGTGCCAGCAGTGGACAGGTTTCTAATGAAAAACTGTTTTTT.

The genes are TRBV10-3 and TRBJ2-1; 11 bases agree with TRBD2. This CDR3 contains 17 residues. Germline trimming cut 6 bases from V and 6 bases from J; bases unmatched to any gene: 13. Germline V CDR1 and CDR2: ENHRY, SYGVKD. CDR3 DNA sequence: TGTGCCATCAGGGGGGGGACTAGCGGTCCCTCGGGCAATGAGCAGTTCTTC. Its protein product is CAIRGGTSGPSGNEQFF.

The chain has TRBV5-6 and TRBJ1-5, with D uncertain. The CDR3 runs 15 residues. The V and J ends lost 0 bases and 2 bases respectively, with 9 bases between them. In germline, CDR1 is SGHDT, CDR2 YYEEEE. CDR3 residues: CASSLGGVGNQPQHF. Here the CDR3 DNA reads TGTGCCAGCAGCTTGGGGGGAGTTGGCAATCAGCCCCAGCATTTT.

The gene calls are TRBV21-1 and TRBJ2-7; the table assigns TRBD1, which was not confirmed against the DNA. TRBV21-1 is a listed pseudogene. The CDR3 extends over 16 amino acids. CDR3 DNA sequence: TGTGCCAGCAGCAAACCTGGGGCAGGGGGGCCCTACGAGCAGTACTTC. This gives the protein CASSKPGAGGPYEQYF.

This clone was seen only once. The chain links TRBV27 to TRBJ2-7; 13 bases match TRBD2. CDR1 is MNHEY and CDR2 is SMNVEV in the germline V gene (reference sequence). The CDR3 sequence is 15 residues long. The V segment lost 4 bases and the J segment 3 bases; nucleotides outside the gene matches: 3. CDR3 in amino acids: CASSWTSGGLYEQYF. Here the CDR3 DNA reads TGTGCCAGCAGTTGGACTAGCGGGGGCCTCTACGAGCAGTACTTC.

The V gene is TRBV2, the J gene TRBJ1-5; no clear D gene. Germline V gives CDR1 SNHLY, CDR2 FYNNEI. V lost 2 bases to trimming and J lost 4 bases, with 12 bases between them. The CDR3 has 15 residues. The CDR3 DNA reads as TGTGCCAGCAGTGAATCCGGGGTCGGTAATCAGCCCCAGCATTTT. It encodes CASSESGVGNQPQHF.

The rearrangement links TRBV29-1 to TRBJ2-5; maybe TRBD2 (5 bases). Germline V gene sequence: CDR1 SQVTM, CDR2 ANQGSEA. CDR3 length equals 13 residues. The germline V and J ends were trimmed by 1 base and 2 bases, with 8 bases remaining between them. DNA of the CDR3: TGCAGCGTTGAAGGGAGGCAGCAAGAGACCCAGTACTTC. As protein: CSVEGRQQETQYF.